This passage covers 11 T cell receptor beta chains from one sample sequenced in a study of patients and donors after allogeneic stem cell transplantation. TCRdb re-called the RT-PCR reads through MiXCR, storing one row per CDR3 protein. The sample carries hundreds of thousands of distinct CDR3 sequences, more than 15% recorded once. Sequencing was done on a sample of blood, either unsorted or a sorted T cell fraction (not recorded which). These receptors all come from a human donor who was either an allogeneic HSCT recipient or a stem cell or donor lymphocyte infusion donor (not recorded which). It is not recorded whose cells these are; they may come from a transplant donor.

This clonotype has only a few counts. CDR3 DNA: TGTGCCAGCAGCTTGGTTTCAGGGGCTCTATATGGCTACACCTTC. It codes for CASSLVSGALYGYTF. The rearrangement joins TRBV5-8 to TRBJ1-2; D is perhaps TRBD1 (6 bases). V gave up 0 bases and J gave up 5 bases, with 14 bases separating them. This CDR3 is built from 15 residues. CDR1 SGHTS and CDR2 YDEGEE come from the germline V gene.

This clonotype has only one observation. One end of the junction varies from germline; a read error may be responsible. This sequence joins TRBV9 and TRBJ2-2; 7 bases align to TRBD2. From germline, CDR1 is SGDLS and CDR2 YYNGEE. The CDR3 contains 17 residues. The CDR3 reads CTSSGGTTRPNTGELFF. In DNA, the CDR3 is TGTACCAGCAGCGGCGGGACTACCAGACCGAACACCGGGGAGCTGTTTTTT.

The table lists this clonotype with a few counts. The junction differs from germline at one of its ends, possibly a read error. This sequence joins TRBV20-1 and TRBJ2-7; 11 bases fit TRBD2. The germline V gene encodes CDR1 DFQATT and CDR2 SNEGSKA (reference sequence). The length of the CDR3 is 13 residues. CDR3 nucleotides: TGCAGAGCTAGCGGGGGGCAGATCTTGGAGCAGTACTTC. It encodes CRASGGQILEQYF.

This clonotype was counted between two and nine times. The gene calls are TRBV5-1 and TRBJ2-3; tentative D call: TRBD2 (6 bases). From germline, CDR1 is SGHRS and CDR2 YFSETQ. This CDR3 is 16 amino acids long. Trimming shortened V by 4 bases and J by 1 base, and 16 bases separated the two germline ends. CDR3 in amino acids: CASSPLLAAGTDTQYF. The CDR3 bases are TGCGCCAGCAGCCCGTTACTAGCCGCAGGCACAGATACGCAGTATTTT.

This sequence joins TRBV29-1 and TRBJ1-2; weak D call: TRBD1 (6 bases). Trimming left V 7 bases short and J 3 bases short, with 15 bases between. This CDR3 has 13 residues. CDR1 SQVTM and CDR2 ANQGSEA come from the germline V gene. This CDR3 is CSAKTGTYYGYTF. The DNA of the CDR3 is TGCAGCGCCAAAACAGGGACGTACTATGGCTACACCTTC.

This CDR3 reads CSAPDRWGYGYTF. For the CDR3, the DNA is TGCAGCGCACCGGACAGGTGGGGCTATGGCTACACCTTC. V gene TRBV29-1 combines with J gene TRBJ1-2; 7 nucleotides agree with TRBD1. The junction had 9 bases not matched to a gene; V was cut back by 7 bases and J by 4 bases. CDR1 SQVTM and CDR2 ANQGSEA come from the germline V gene. This CDR3 comprises 13 residues.

The table lists this clonotype with many counts. V and J are TRBV5-1 and TRBJ1-4; possible D gene TRBD1, 5 bases. CDR1 and CDR2 (germline): SGHRS, YFSETQ. The CDR3 has 14 residues. V was cut by 1 base and J by 4 bases, with 8 bases left in between. This CDR3 is CASSLMGVNEKLFF. CDR3 sequence (DNA): TGCGCCAGCAGCTTGATGGGGGTTAATGAAAAACTGTTTTTT.

CDR3 bases: TGTGCCAGCACCTCTTTCTGGAGGAGGACAGCTGAATCACCCCTCCACTTT. Its translation is CASTSFWRRTAESPLHF. The chain couples TRBV27 to TRBJ1-6, with D possibly TRBD1 on 6 matching bases. V was pared by 7 bases and J by 10 bases, with 26 bases between. CDR1 and CDR2 (germline): MNHEY, SMNVEV (reference sequence). The CDR3 extends over 17 amino acids.

This clonotype has only a few counts. The rearrangement links TRBV4-1 to TRBJ1-3; TRBD1 is a possible D gene (5 bases). CDR3 size: 17 residues. V gave up 1 base and J gave up 2 bases, with 15 bases separating them. Germline CDR1 MGHRA, CDR2 YSYEKL. The CDR3 nucleotides read TGCGCCAGCAGCCAAGCCCCGGGACGAGTACCTGGAAACACCATATATTTT. Encoded protein: CASSQAPGRVPGNTIYF.

V gene TRBV11-1 combines with J gene TRBJ2-3; the match to TRBD2 covers 13 bases. V lost 1 base and J lost 4; bases outside the gene matches: 8. This CDR3 has 18 residues. The germline gives CDR1 SGHAT, CDR2 FQDESV (reference sequence). Written as DNA, the CDR3 is TGTGCCAGCAGCTTAGACGAGCCGGGACTAGCGGGGTCAGATACGCAGTATTTT. Its protein is CASSLDEPGLAGSDTQYF.

This clonotype occurred many times. V usage is TRBV19 and J usage is TRBJ1-1; 8 positions match TRBD1. CDR3 size: 14 residues. The V gene's germline CDR1 is LNHDA and CDR2 SQIVND (reference sequence). The V gene end was trimmed by 8 bases and the J gene end by 7 bases; junction bases not matched to a gene: 12. CDR3: CASHRQGMSDEAFF. DNA for the CDR3: TGTGCCAGTCACAGACAGGGGATGAGCGATGAAGCTTTCTTT.